The source of this T cell receptor beta chain is a study of T cell repertoires in cytomegalovirus infection. Study information: It was the public TCR beta signatures that indicated both CMV infection and matching HLA type.

Points from the study as a whole: Dominating the ex vivo response were HLA-C-restricted CMV-specific TCR beta clonotypes. Cumulative frequency (of public TCR beta family members) identified carriers of CMV plus the relevant HLA.

Turning to this clonotype: No antigen is known for it.

CDR1 is SGHRS and CDR2 is YFSETQ in the germline V gene. V was clipped by 0 bases and J by 7 bases, with 11 bases between them. The CDR3 runs 14 residues. TCRdb reprocessed the reads via MiXCR and lists one record per CDR3 protein. This table has about 89,000 distinct CDR3 sequences, about 29% appearing once. This clonotype was obtained from a human donor in good health (CMV status not recorded). Some clones in this sample may be carry-over from other donors' samples. The input for sequencing was CD8+ T cells from cultured PBMCs, taken from culture after CMV antigen stimulation. This rearrangement joins TRBV5-1 to TRBJ1-5; no reliable D call. The CDR3 reads CASSLGGSGQPQHF. DNA of the CDR3: TGCGCCAGCAGCTTGGGAGGGTCAGGACAGCCCCAGCATTTT.